These 2 T cell receptor beta chains were sequenced from one sample in a study of early T cells in non-severe SARS-CoV-2 infection. TCRdb reanalysed the 5' RACE reads using MiXCR and keeps one entry per CDR3 protein. Of roughly 90,000 distinct CDR3 sequences in the sample, under 15% were seen once. Sequencing was performed on whole blood. The receptors come from an adult who was a healthcare worker with PCR-confirmed SARS-CoV-2 infection or an uninfected control (not recorded which).

This clonotype has just a few counts. CDR3 residues: CASSMGRSGSFNTEAFF. The CDR3 region has the DNA TGCGCCAGCAGCATGGGGCGGAGTGGCAGCTTTAACACTGAAGCTTTCTTT. This chain links TRBV5-1 with TRBJ1-1, with D possibly TRBD1 on 5 matching bases. V was shortened by 4 bases and J by 2 bases, with 21 bases between the two germline ends. This CDR3 region has 17 residues. CDR1 and CDR2 (germline): SGHRS, YFSETQ. The entire variable domain, with the rest obtained from reference TRBV5-1 and TRBJ1-1, is as follows: KAGVTQTPRYLIKTRGQQVTLSCSPISGHRSVSWYQQTPGQGLQFLFEYFSETQRNKGNFPGRFSGRQFSNSRSEMNVSTLELGDSALYLCASSMGRSGSFNTEAFFGQGTRLTVV.

This clonotype occurred many times. V and J are TRBV20-1 and TRBJ1-4; D uncertain. The V end was cut by 6 bases, the J end by 0 bases, with 11 bases between. This CDR3 contains 14 residues. The germline CDR1 and CDR2 sequences are DFQATT and SNEGSKA (reference sequence). CDR3 sequence (DNA): TGCAGTGCCAGCTACCAAGCAACTAATGAAAAACTGTTTTTT. Protein: CSASYQATNEKLFF.